Following are 2 T cell receptor beta chains from one sample sequenced in a study of blood T cell repertoires in COVID-19. Clones were read by immunoSEQ multiplex PCR, and TCRdb kept only the in-frame ones, dropping some. The sample shows approximately 230,000 clones, roughly four fifths of them seen only once. The source material was PBMCs or T cells enriched from blood (not recorded which). The receptors stem from a man in his forties or fifties who had recovered from COVID-19.

The chain joins TRBV6-5 to TRBJ2-5, with TRBD2 identical over 9 bases. V gave up 0 bases and J gave up 5 bases; unmatched junction bases: 7. Germline V gene sequence: CDR1 MNHEY, CDR2 SVGAGI. The CDR3 sequence is 16 residues long. CDR3 DNA: TGTGCCAGCAGTTACTCGTGGGGAGCGGGGGGCGAGACCCAGTACTTC. Amino acid sequence: CASSYSWGAGGETQYF.

This clone was detected only a few times. This chain connects TRBV19 to TRBJ1-2, with D perhaps matching TRBD1 (6 bases). Per the germline V gene, CDR1 is LNHDA and CDR2 is SQIVND (reference sequence). The CDR3 sequence is 15 residues long. Trimming took 3 bases from V and 9 from J, leaving 20 bases between them. The DNA of the CDR3 is TGTGCCAGTAGTATCAGGACAGCCACCCTGTTACGCTACACCTTC. Protein sequence: CASSIRTATLLRYTF.